Shown below are 14 T cell receptor beta chains from a single sample sequenced in a study of blood T cells in healthy people across ages. A second 7 to 11 cycle PCR used barcoded and J-beta primers. TCRdb fed the 5' RACE reads into MiXCR, producing one record per CDR3 protein. The sample records hundreds of thousands of distinct CDR3 sequences, under 25% being singletons. The specimen sequenced was blood. The receptors come from a man between 65 and 85 years old in good health.

Details on this clonotype: A read error may be the cause here, since a much bigger clone is one base away. This chain uses TRBV5-1 with TRBJ1-1; possibly TRBD1 for D (6 bases). Between the trimmed V and J ends, which lost 5 bases and 1 base, there was a span of 9 bases. The CDR3 runs to 13 residues. Germline values: CDR1 SGHRS, CDR2 YFSETQ. Written as DNA, the CDR3 is TGCGCCAGCAGGTTACAGGGGAACACTGAAGCTTTCTTT. It specifies CASRLQGNTEAFF.

This clonotype turned up a few times. V usage is TRBV4-1 and J usage is TRBJ2-5; TRBD2 aligns across 10 bases. Germline trimming cut 4 bases from V and 1 base from J; bases unmatched to any gene: 6. CDR3 length equals 16 residues. Germline V gives CDR1 MGHRA, CDR2 YSYEKL. CDR3 sequence: CASSRVLAGSQETQYF. In DNA form, the CDR3 reads TGCGCCAGCAGCCGTGTACTAGCGGGGTCCCAAGAGACCCAGTACTTC.

This clonotype occurred a few times. This CDR3 reads CASSYSRRGSETQYF. CDR3 coding DNA: TGTGCCAGCAGTTACTCGAGGAGGGGCTCAGAGACCCAGTACTTC. This chain links TRBV6-2 or TRBV6-3 with TRBJ2-5; a weak D match, TRBD2 (6 bases). The germline V gene has CDR1 MNHEY and CDR2 SVGEGT. V was shortened by 0 bases and J by 4 bases, with 12 bases between the two germline ends. The CDR3 is 15 residues long.

V is TRBV19 and J is TRBJ2-6; tentatively, D is TRBD1 (6 bases). In germline, CDR1 is LNHDA, CDR2 SQIVND (reference sequence). There are 15 residues in the CDR3. V shed 6 bases and J shed 2 bases, with 11 bases lying between them. CDR3 region: CASRLGAAGANVLTF. The CDR3 DNA sequence: TGTGCCAGTAGGCTGGGGGCAGCTGGGGCCAACGTCCTGACTTTC.

This clonotype was recorded a few times. The chain combines TRBV10-3 with TRBJ2-5; 9 bases are shared with TRBD1. The ends lost 5 bases at V and 5 bases at J; junction bases unmatched: 9. The CDR3 consists of 15 residues. CDR1 and CDR2 (germline): ENHRY, SYGVKD. CDR3: CAISYSGQGRETQYF. The CDR3 nucleotides read TGTGCCATCAGTTATTCGGGACAGGGCAGGGAGACCCAGTACTTC.

The V and J genes are TRBV20-1 and TRBJ2-1; D might be TRBD1 or TRBD2, each matching 5 bases. The CDR3 spans 12 residues. Per the germline V gene, CDR1 is DFQATT and CDR2 is SNEGSKA (reference sequence). The V end lost 1 base, the J end lost 8 bases, and 9 bases lay between the germline ends. For the CDR3, the DNA is TGCAGTGCTAGAGGGGACCCACATGAGCAGTTCTTC. As protein: CSARGDPHEQFF.

V usage is TRBV11-2 and J usage is TRBJ2-3; possibly TRBD2 for D (5 bases). In germline, CDR1 is SGHAT, CDR2 FQNNGV. The CDR3 contains 15 residues. Trimming cost V 1 base and J 2 bases, with 10 bases left between them. Written as DNA, the CDR3 is TGTGCCAGCAGCTTAGTGAGACTAAACACAGATACGCAGTATTTT. As protein: CASSLVRLNTDTQYF. The whole variable domain, filled in from reference TRBV11-2 and TRBJ2-3, reads EAGVAQSPRYKIIEKRQSVAFWCNPISGHATLYWYQQILGQGPKLLIQFQNNGVVDDSQLPKDRFSAERLKGVDSTLKIQPAKLEDSAVYLCASSLVRLNTDTQYFGPGTRLTVL.

This clonotype was recorded a few times. This chain uses TRBV7-9 with TRBJ1-2; D is unresolved. The CDR3 has 14 amino acids. V was pared by 5 bases and J by 4 bases, with 14 bases between. CDR1 is SEHNR, CDR2 FQNEAQ, per germline (reference sequence). CDR3 coding DNA: TGTGCCAGCAGCCCCGGCAGTTCCAGCTATGGCTACACCTTC. It translates to CASSPGSSSYGYTF.

This clonotype has more than one count but fewer than ten. The chain joins TRBV5-1 to TRBJ2-3, with 10 bases matching TRBD2. This CDR3 has 15 amino acids. Germline-derived CDR1 and CDR2 are SGHRS and YFSETQ. The ends lost 4 bases at V and 6 bases at J; junction bases unmatched: 8. CDR3 sequence reads: CASSPGLAVGDTQYF. The DNA for the CDR3 is TGCGCCAGCAGCCCCGGACTAGCGGTGGGGGATACGCAGTATTTT.

The chain carries TRBV14 and TRBJ2-1; 10 bases are shared with TRBD2. Germline values: CDR1 SGHDN, CDR2 FVKESK. The CDR3 has 16 amino acids. The junction had 8 bases not matched to a gene; V was cut back by 2 bases and J by 7 bases. The CDR3 spells CASSQPGLAEVNEQFF. The CDR3, as DNA: TGTGCCAGCAGCCAACCTGGACTAGCGGAGGTGAATGAGCAGTTCTTC.

The V gene is TRBV20-1, the J gene TRBJ2-7; D is unclear. Per germline, CDR1 DFQATT and CDR2 SNEGSKA (reference sequence). This CDR3 has 11 residues. The ends were cut back, 4 bases at V and 3 bases at J, with 7 bases in the middle. CDR3 amino acids: CSAKTGYEQYF. The CDR3 DNA sequence: TGCAGTGCTAAAACGGGCTACGAGCAGTACTTC.

This clonotype was found a few times. The junction and the germline gene differ at one end; a read error may be behind it. The chain joins TRBV12-3 or TRBV12-4 to TRBJ1-6, with D perhaps matching TRBD1 (6 bases). The CDR3 has 13 amino acids. The CDR3 nucleotides are TGTGCCAGCAGTTTTGGACGTGGGGACAATCTATACTTT. Its translation: CASSFGRGDNLYF.

In this sample, this clonotype turned up a few times. Germline and junction disagree at one end, which may indicate a read error. The rearrangement joins TRBV6-2 or TRBV6-3 to TRBJ2-1; the match to TRBD2 covers 7 bases. Germline-derived CDR1 and CDR2 are MNHEY and SVGEGT. The CDR3 sequence is 15 residues long. CDR3 bases: TGTACCAGCAGTTACCAGGGAGGGCCTCGGGATGAGCAGTTCTTC. Protein product: CTSSYQGGPRDEQFF.

The chain joins TRBV13 to TRBJ2-5; no clear D. V was trimmed by 5 bases and J by 5 bases, leaving 18 bases between them. The CDR3 runs 15 residues. Per germline, CDR1 PRHDT and CDR2 FYEKMQ (reference sequence). The CDR3 region is CASSPPGVGFETQYF. The CDR3, as DNA: TGTGCCAGCAGCCCGCCAGGAGTGGGTTTCGAGACCCAGTACTTC.